This TCR beta chain was identified in a study of T cell responses to AZD1222 COVID-19 vaccine. Across the study: Second-dose timings of about 4 or about 12 weeks were pooled. Study-wide results and limits: Spike-specific TCR depth and breadth grew after two AZD1222 doses. Baseline serostatus was positive in only a handful of AZD1222 recipients.

Profiling relied on immunoSEQ multiplex PCR, and the TCRdb table lists in-frame clones only, not all of them. The table lists 75,000 to 95,000 clones, more than 75% of them singletons. This CDR3 region has 15 residues. V lost 0 bases to trimming and J lost 6 bases; unmatched junction nucleotides: 6. Germline loops: CDR1 KGHSH, CDR2 LQKENI. To note about this clone: Its antigen is not identified.

This specimen was peripheral blood, taken on day 0 of AZD1222 vaccination. This TCR was sampled from an adult in good health. V is TRBV18 and J is TRBJ2-5; 8 bases are shared with TRBD2. Here the CDR3 reads CASSPPAGARKTQYF. CDR3 nucleotides: TGTGCCAGCTCACCACCAGCGGGGGCCAGGAAGACCCAGTACTTC.